These 11 T cell receptor beta chains were sequenced from one sample in a study of T cells in Graves' hyperthyroidism and ophthalmopathy (dated by TCRdb to about 2019). Libraries were constructed by multiplex PCR. The run used an Illumina HiSeq 2000. TCR beta CDR3 regions were amplified from RNA transcripts. For the first round of RT-PCR on the TCR CDR3, the HTBI primer set was used together with the Qiagen OneStep RT-PCR kit. TCRdb ran its own pipeline on the public reads, namely fastp trimming at Q25 and MiXCR clone calling, and kept in-frame beta chains. Identical CDR3 proteins give one entry, which carries the most common genes and DNA. This sample gives approximately 700,000 distinct CDR3 sequences in total; approximately 16% of them show up just once. Approximately 8% of the sample comes from the top ten. Sequencing was carried out using blood. The receptors derive from a man aged 18 to 35 with Graves' hyperthyroidism.

The chain employs TRBV13 and TRBJ2-6; D might be TRBD1 or TRBD2, each matching 6 bases. The germline gives CDR1 PRHDT, CDR2 FYEKMQ (reference sequence). This CDR3 comprises 17 residues. Trimming shortened V by 1 base and J by 4 bases, and 14 bases separated the two germline ends. CDR3 residues: CASSLDPGAPGANVLTF. As DNA, the CDR3 is TGTGCCAGCAGCTTAGATCCGGGGGCGCCAGGGGCCAACGTCCTGACTTTC.

This clonotype showed up just a few times. J is TRBJ1-6 and V is TRBV20-1, with 9 bases matching TRBD1. CDR1 is DFQATT and CDR2 is SNEGSKA in the germline V gene (reference sequence). This CDR3 region has 15 residues. The V gene end was trimmed by 2 bases and the J gene end by 7 bases; junction bases not matched to a gene: 6. DNA of the CDR3: TGCAGTGCTAGAAGATGGACAGGGGTAAATTCACCCCTCCACTTT. Translation gives CSARRWTGVNSPLHF.

The chain joins TRBV30 to TRBJ1-2; D gene unclear. The CDR3 runs 13 residues. Germline V gene lookup returns CDR1 GTSNPN and CDR2 SVGIG (reference sequence). The ends were cut back, 1 base at V and 7 bases at J, with 13 bases in the middle. The CDR3 nucleotides are TGTGCCTGGAGTGCGGGTACAGTCGGTGGCTACACCTTC. Translating gives CAWSAGTVGGYTF.

The V and J genes are TRBV20-1 and TRBJ1-5, with TRBD1 matching 10 bases. Trimming removed 5 bases from V and 2 bases from J; junction bases left unmatched: 6. CDR1 and CDR2 from the germline V gene are DFQATT and SNEGSKA (reference sequence). This CDR3 comprises 15 residues. The CDR3 region has the DNA TGCAGTGCTTTACCCGGGACAGGGGGCAATCAGCCCCAGCATTTT. This encodes CSALPGTGGNQPQHF.

This clonotype was found a few times. The J gene is TRBJ2-5, the V gene TRBV10-3; 12 positions match TRBD2. Germline V gene sequence: CDR1 ENHRY, CDR2 SYGVKD. V shed 7 bases and J 5 bases; nucleotides not matched to a gene: 5. There are 14 residues in the CDR3. CDR3 nucleotides: TGTGCCATCAAAACCGGGACTAGCGGGGAGACCCAGTACTTC. This sequence encodes CAIKTGTSGETQYF.

The chain links TRBV25-1 to TRBJ2-6; D unresolved. This CDR3 spans 18 amino acids. V lost 7 bases and J 3 bases, leaving 22 bases between the germline ends. Germline V gene data show CDR1 as MGHDK and CDR2 as SYGVNS. The CDR3 coding sequence is TGTGCCAGCACCTTCCCGGTATTGGGGTTGAATGGGGCCAACGTCCTGACTTTC. It specifies CASTFPVLGLNGANVLTF. Filled out from reference TRBV25-1 and TRBJ2-6, the complete variable domain reads EADIYQTPRYLVIGTGKKITLECSQTMGHDKMYWYQQDPGMELHLIHYSYGVNSTEKGDLSSESTVSRIRTEHFPLTLESARPSHTSQYLCASTFPVLGLNGANVLTFGAGSRLTVL.

The rearrangement joins TRBV2 to TRBJ1-2; D is unresolved. Trimming left V 2 bases short and J 6 bases short, with 13 bases between. Germline V gene sequence: CDR1 SNHLY, CDR2 FYNNEI. This CDR3 contains 14 residues. Here the CDR3 DNA reads TGTGCCAGCAGTGAAATGCGACCCGAACATGGCTACACCTTC. It specifies CASSEMRPEHGYTF.

The chain links TRBV20-1 to TRBJ2-5; the D gene is possibly TRBD2 (6 bases). V was shortened by 8 bases and J by 5 bases, with 21 bases between the two germline ends. The CDR3 consists of 14 residues. CDR1 is DFQATT and CDR2 is SNEGSKA in the germline V gene (reference sequence). The chain's CDR3 is CSPRDSSSGETQYF. The CDR3, as DNA: TGCAGTCCCCGGGACTCCAGTTCGGGGGAGACCCAGTACTTC.

This clonotype was seen many times. The chain couples TRBV4-3 to TRBJ2-3; 9 bases line up with TRBD2. With V trimmed by 4 bases and J by 4 bases, 9 bases remained unmatched. This CDR3 has 16 amino acids. Germline CDR1 reads LGHNA; CDR2 reads YSLEER. The CDR3: CASSRYSGSGSDTQYF. The CDR3 DNA sequence: TGCGCCAGCAGCCGATATAGCGGGAGTGGTTCAGATACGCAGTATTTT.

V is TRBV20-1 and J is TRBJ2-7; maybe TRBD1 (6 bases). The V gene's germline CDR1 is DFQATT and CDR2 SNEGSKA (reference sequence). V dropped 5 bases and J dropped 3 bases, with 14 bases sitting between them. The CDR3 has 13 residues. The CDR3 is CSAATGGGYEQYF. The CDR3 DNA is TGCAGTGCTGCGACAGGCGGTGGCTACGAGCAGTACTTC.

A remark on this clonotype: No conserved phenylalanine or tryptophan ends this CDR3, so it is likely a read error. The chain joins TRBV28 to TRBJ2-1, with TRBD2 matching over 7 bases. V lost 8 bases and J lost 1; bases outside the gene matches: 5. The germline gives CDR1 MDHEN, CDR2 SYDVKM. The CDR3 extends over 14 amino acids. The CDR3 sequence: CASVPGGSYNEQFL. The CDR3 DNA is TGTGCCAGCGTCCCGGGGGGATCCTACAATGAGCAGTTCCTC.